The clone carrying this T cell receptor (beta chain) was seen at least ten times. What it binds is not known. Trimming took off 7 bases at V and 4 bases at J, with 16 bases between the two ends. The CDR3 contains 14 residues. CDR1 MNHEY and CDR2 SVGEGT come from the germline V gene. The data are from a study of T cells in Graves' hyperthyroidism and ophthalmopathy. Whole-study findings and limits: Most clonotypes that expanded in the thyroid above 0.001 also showed up in blood.

Uncontrolled infection, other autoimmune disease, pregnancy or lactation disqualified patients from enrolment. The investigators amplified TCR beta CDR3 regions from RNA transcripts. TCR CDR3 regions were first amplified by RT-PCR with HTBI primers. TCRdb fed the multiplex PCR reads into MiXCR, producing one record per CDR3 protein. The profile shows roughly 300,000 distinct CDR3 sequences, less than 30% of them singletons. The sample comprised blood. This clonotype originated in a middle-aged man with Graves' hyperthyroidism that later progressed to Graves' ophthalmopathy. The genes are TRBV6-2 or TRBV6-3 and TRBJ1-2; D gene ambiguous. The CDR3 region is CASISGRELYGYTF. CDR3 coding DNA: TGTGCCAGCATTTCCGGACGCGAACTCTATGGCTACACCTTC.